This T cell receptor beta chain was retrieved from a study of shared clonotypes between healthy human individuals. The CDR3 is made up of 15 amino acids. The germline CDR1 and CDR2 sequences are SGHTA and FQGTGA. With 5 bases removed from V and 0 bases from J, the gap between germline ends came to 12 bases. Repertoires were generated with immunoSEQ multiplex PCR, while TCRdb's copy carries only in-frame clones and drops some. The sample holds around 500,000 clones, roughly 80% seen once. The chain joins TRBV7-3 to TRBJ2-3; a possible D gene is TRBD2 (5 bases). Sequenced input: PBMCs. The sequence was collected from a woman aged 40 to 50 in good health. Some clones in this sample may be carry-over from other donors' samples. The CDR3 DNA follows: TGTGCCAGCAGCCCCATCGAGCGGAGCACAGATACGCAGTATTTT. Amino acid sequence: CASSPIERSTDTQYF.